This TCR beta chain was observed in a study of cytomegalovirus exposure and HLA in healthy donors. In the study overall: The approximately 700 first-cohort repertoires shared a platform with the approximately 130 validation repertoires, as reported in a later analysis. Points from the study as a whole: High sensitivity and specificity were reportedly achieved when the classifier diagnosed cytomegalovirus status.

It was the approximately 120-subject validation cohort, separate from the roughly 700-subject first cohort, to which the donors belonged. With respect to this clone: The antigen is unknown.

Deletions cut 3 bases from V and 4 bases from J, with 18 bases between. The CDR3 consists of 15 residues. Germline CDR1 is GTSNPN and CDR2 is SVGIG (reference sequence). The protocol was immunoSEQ multiplex PCR, while the TCRdb copy is restricted to in-frame clones and leaves out a portion. The profile shows about 180,000 clones, about 86% of them singletons. The clonotype was recovered from a woman between 25 and 40 years old in good health and CMV-seronegative. V gene TRBV30 combines with J gene TRBJ1-1; D is perhaps TRBD1 (6 bases). What was sequenced was PBMCs. CDR3 loop: CAWRRGSKVVTEAFF. The DNA of the CDR3 is TGTGCCTGGAGGAGGGGGAGTAAGGTTGTCACTGAAGCTTTCTTT.